These 27 T cell receptor beta chains came from one sample sequenced in a study of T cell repertoires in cytomegalovirus infection. No cognate antigen is known for these TCRs. TCRdb used MiXCR to reprocess the reads, holding one entry per CDR3 protein. The top ten clones hold roughly an eighth of a sample with 830,000 or so distinct CDR3 sequences, less than 35% of them seen once. The material sequenced was cultured CD8+ T cells from PBMCs, taken from culture after CMV antigen stimulation. All receptors come from a human donor in good health (CMV status not recorded). Some clones in this sample may be carry-over from other donors' samples.

This clonotype turned up a few times. V usage is TRBV6-1 and J usage is TRBJ1-5; weak D call: TRBD1 (6 bases). This CDR3 region has 15 residues. The V end lost 6 bases, the J end lost 4 bases, and 16 bases lay between the germline ends. The germline V gene has CDR1 MNHNS and CDR2 SASEGT. CDR3 loop: CASSPSGGRNQPQHF. The CDR3 nucleotides read TGTGCCAGCAGCCCCTCGGGGGGGCGAAATCAGCCCCAGCATTTT.

The J gene is TRBJ1-6, the V gene TRBV7-2; D not resolved. The V end lost 4 bases, the J end lost 5 bases, and 9 bases lay between the germline ends. Germline values: CDR1 SGHTA, CDR2 FQGNSA. This CDR3 is 14 amino acids long. This chain's CDR3 is CASSSQKDNSPLHF. In DNA, the CDR3 is TGTGCCAGCAGCTCCCAAAAGGATAATTCACCCCTCCACTTT.

This sequence joins TRBV20-1 and TRBJ1-6; D remains unclear. V was cut by 2 bases and J by 8 bases, with 7 bases left in between. This CDR3 has 12 amino acids. Germline loops: CDR1 DFQATT, CDR2 SNEGSKA (reference sequence). The CDR3 coding sequence is TGCAGTGCTAGATTTTTGGATTCACCCCTCCACTTT. This gives the protein CSARFLDSPLHF.

V and J are TRBV9 and TRBJ2-3; possible D gene TRBD2, 6 bases. The V end was cut by 2 bases, the J end by 2 bases, with 12 bases between. The CDR3 has 15 residues. Germline V gene sequence: CDR1 SGDLS, CDR2 YYNGEE. The CDR3 loop reads CASSVSGGLTDTQYF. The CDR3 bases are TGTGCCAGCAGCGTCAGTGGGGGACTCACAGATACGCAGTATTTT.

In regard to this clonotype: A much larger clone is a single base away; this may be a read error. This chain joins TRBV7-2 and TRBJ2-1; TRBD1 agrees at 11 bases. The germline V gene encodes CDR1 SGHTA and CDR2 FQGNSA. The CDR3 is made up of 15 amino acids. In DNA, the CDR3 is TGTGTCAGCAGCTCGTCGGACAGGGGGCGCTATGAGCAGTTCTTC. This sequence encodes CVSSSSDRGRYEQFF.

This clonotype was observed many times. The gene calls are TRBV7-2 and TRBJ2-7; 8 bases line up with TRBD2. CDR3 length equals 16 residues. Germline-derived CDR1 and CDR2 are SGHTA and FQGNSA. Unmatched junction bases numbered 13, after V lost 4 bases and J lost 5 bases. This chain's CDR3 is CASSSQREYYLDEQYF. The CDR3 coding sequence is TGTGCCAGCAGCTCCCAGCGGGAGTACTATTTGGACGAGCAGTACTTC.

This chain connects TRBV15 to TRBJ1-2, with D perhaps TRBD1 (6 bases). The CDR3 totals 14 residues. Germline V gene lookup returns CDR1 LNHNV and CDR2 YYDKDF (reference sequence). Trimming took off 0 bases at V and 8 bases at J, with 13 bases between the two ends. The CDR3 loop is CATSRDLGASGYTF. The CDR3 bases are TGTGCCACCAGCAGAGATTTGGGGGCGAGCGGCTACACCTTC.

This chain joins TRBV28 and TRBJ2-7; D unresolved. Trimming stripped 6 bases from V and 4 bases from J, with 10 bases between. Germline V gene data show CDR1 as MDHEN and CDR2 as SYDVKM. There are 12 residues in the CDR3. In DNA form, the CDR3 reads TGTGCCAGCAGCCGGCAGTTTTACGAGCAGTACGTC. Its translation is CASSRQFYEQYV.

Only a few counts were recorded for this clonotype. The chain carries TRBV3-1 and TRBJ2-5; a weak D match, TRBD2 (6 bases). Trimming removed 4 bases from V and 5 bases from J, with 20 bases in between. The germline gives CDR1 LGHDT, CDR2 YNNKEL (reference sequence). The CDR3 contains 16 residues. The CDR3 DNA follows: TGTGCCAGCAGCCCGGGGACTCCTCTGTCACCGGAGACCCAGTACTTC. It yields the protein CASSPGTPLSPETQYF.

The chain has TRBV27 and TRBJ2-7; D is ambiguous. The germline V gene has CDR1 MNHEY and CDR2 SMNVEV (reference sequence). The CDR3 is 14 amino acids. V shed 4 bases and J shed 2 bases, with 12 bases lying between them. The CDR3 protein is CASSSGPRAYEQYF. DNA of the CDR3: TGTGCCAGCAGTTCCGGCCCTCGGGCCTACGAGCAGTACTTC.

The chain links TRBV7-6 to TRBJ2-1; 10 bases align to TRBD1. The CDR3 covers 18 residues. Germline V gene lookup returns CDR1 SGHVS and CDR2 FNYEAQ. V shed 4 bases, J shed 2 bases, and the junction held 11 bases outside the gene matches. The CDR3 reads CASSSLRQGALTYNEQFF. The CDR3 DNA sequence: TGTGCCAGCAGCTCCCTGAGACAGGGGGCTCTCACCTACAATGAGCAGTTCTTC.

This clonotype was seen a few times. The chain joins TRBV6-2 or TRBV6-3 to TRBJ2-7; 7 positions match TRBD2. This CDR3 contains 13 residues. V shed 4 bases, J shed 3 bases, and the junction held 3 bases outside the gene matches. Per germline, CDR1 MNHEY and CDR2 SVGEGT. CDR3 sequence (DNA): TGTGCCAGCAGTTGGGGGGACTACTACGAGCAGTACGTC. Its protein is CASSWGDYYEQYV.

Comments on this clonotype: Possible read error: a much larger clone is one base away. The chain recombines TRBV7-6 with TRBJ2-1; 10 nucleotides match TRBD2. Losses at the gene ends were 5 bases for V and 8 bases for J; bases not matched to a gene: 9. The V gene's germline CDR1 is SGHVS and CDR2 FNYEAQ. The CDR3 spans 15 residues. CDR3 in amino acids: CASSPRSGGADEQFF. Here the CDR3 DNA reads TGTGCCAGCAGCCCTCGGAGCGGGGGGGCGGATGAGCAGTTCTTC. The whole variable domain, filled in from reference TRBV7-6 and TRBJ2-1, reads GAGVSQSPRYKVTKRGQDVALRCDPISGHVSLYWYRQALGQGPEFLTYFNYEAQQDKSGLPNDRFSAERPEGSISTLTIQRTEQRDSAMYRCASSPRSGGADEQFFGPGTRLTVL.

This clonotype occurred a few times. The genes are TRBV7-8 and TRBJ2-7, with D hard to call. The CDR3 is made up of 15 amino acids. Germline CDR1 is SGHVS and CDR2 is FQNEAQ. The V end lost 1 base, the J end lost 5 bases, and 15 bases lay between the germline ends. CDR3 DNA: TGTGCCAGCAGCTTAGAATCCTACCCGGGCCACGAGCAGTACTTC. Translation gives CASSLESYPGHEQYF.

The rearrangement joins TRBV6-1 to TRBJ2-3; perhaps TRBD1 as D (6 bases). The CDR3 covers 11 residues. V was cut by 6 bases and J by 13 bases, with 14 bases left in between. Germline V gene sequence: CDR1 MNHNS, CDR2 SASEGT. DNA for the CDR3: TGTGCCAGCAGCTTGGACAGTCGCGAGTATTTT. Translating gives CASSLDSREYF.

This clonotype showed up just a few times. The chain joins TRBV6-6 to TRBJ2-3; tentatively, D is TRBD1 (5 bases). Deletions cut 0 bases from V and 1 base from J, with 14 bases between. CDR1 and CDR2 (germline): MNHNY, SVGAGI (reference sequence). The CDR3 contains 17 residues. This chain's CDR3 is CASSYSPWGRGTDTQYF. CDR3 in DNA: TGTGCCAGCAGTTACTCGCCGTGGGGCAGGGGCACAGATACGCAGTATTTT.

This rearrangement joins TRBV7-9 to TRBJ2-5; 10 bases are shared with TRBD1. V dropped 4 bases and J dropped 6; count of bases not matched to a gene: 8. This CDR3 spans 15 amino acids. Germline assignment: CDR1 SEHNR and CDR2 FQNEAQ (reference sequence). This CDR3 reads CASSSPGQGLKTQYF. The CDR3 DNA is TGTGCCAGCAGCTCCCCGGGACAGGGGTTAAAGACCCAGTACTTC.

The sample holds many counts of this clonotype. The chain links TRBV14 to TRBJ1-1; D is uncertain. The CDR3 has 16 residues. V was cut by 1 base and J by 1 base, with 13 bases left in between. Germline V gives CDR1 SGHDN, CDR2 FVKESK. The CDR3 DNA reads as TGTGCCAGCAGCCAAGCCTTCAGCGTGAAGAACACTGAAGCTTTCTTT. The encoded protein is CASSQAFSVKNTEAFF.

The chain uses TRBV27 and TRBJ1-1, with D unresolved. V was clipped by 6 bases and J by 4 bases, with 15 bases between them. This CDR3 has 14 residues. Germline CDR1 reads MNHEY; CDR2 reads SMNVEV (reference sequence). CDR3 in amino acids: CASRTGGVATEAFF. The CDR3 DNA reads as TGTGCCAGCAGGACGGGAGGAGTAGCCACTGAAGCTTTCTTT.

This clonotype showed up just a few times. The chain combines TRBV7-9 with TRBJ2-7, with 7 bases identical to TRBD1. The CDR3 loop spans 15 amino acids. Germline-derived CDR1 and CDR2 are SEHNR and FQNEAQ (reference sequence). With 1 base clipped from V and 5 bases from J, the junction kept 8 bases outside the gene matches. The CDR3, as DNA: TGTGCCAGCAGCTTAGTTACAGGGGTACTACACGAGCAGTACTTC. Amino acids: CASSLVTGVLHEQYF.

There are many counts of this clonotype. The CDR3 protein is CASSLEAWPEQETQYF. CDR3 nucleotides: TGTGCCAGCAGCTTAGAGGCGTGGCCGGAGCAAGAGACCCAGTACTTC. The rearrangement joins TRBV7-2 to TRBJ2-5; no clear D. V lost 1 base to trimming and J lost 2 bases, with 14 bases between them. This CDR3 comprises 16 residues. Per germline, CDR1 SGHTA and CDR2 FQGNSA.

This clonotype was observed a few times. The V gene is TRBV7-4, the J gene TRBJ1-1; a weak D match, TRBD1 (5 bases). Germline assignment: CDR1 SGHVT and CDR2 SQSDAQ. The V end lost 6 bases, the J end lost 8 bases, and 13 bases lay between the germline ends. The CDR3 covers 12 residues. CDR3 coding DNA: TGTGCCAGCAGAAACAGGCTTTCCGAAGCTTTCTTT. The encoded protein is CASRNRLSEAFF.

A few counts support this clonotype. This chain connects TRBV9 to TRBJ1-4; D is unclear. This CDR3 has 15 amino acids. The germline gives CDR1 SGDLS, CDR2 YYNGEE. V was cut by 2 bases and J by 0 bases, with 8 bases left in between. The CDR3 DNA reads TGTGCCAGCAGCGTGCTCGGGGCAACTAATGAAAAACTGTTTTTT. It translates to CASSVLGATNEKLFF.

This clonotype was seen a few times. The chain carries TRBV28 and TRBJ2-5, with TRBD1 identical over 9 bases. CDR3 size: 15 residues. V was clipped by 5 bases and J by 2 bases; unmatched bases: 6. CDR1 and CDR2 (germline): MDHEN, SYDVKM. CDR3: CASSLEGTGQETQYF. CDR3 bases: TGTGCCAGCAGTCTGGAAGGGACAGGGCAAGAGACCCAGTACTTC.

The chain combines TRBV6-5 with TRBJ1-2; D is uncertain. V was cut by 5 bases and J by 4 bases, with 11 bases left in between. CDR1 is MNHEY and CDR2 is SVGAGI in the germline V gene. The CDR3 length is 13 residues. The CDR3 is CASSPTTFYGYTF. Written as DNA, the CDR3 is TGTGCCAGCAGTCCAACGACCTTCTATGGCTACACCTTC.

This clonotype was counted between two and nine times. The CDR3 DNA follows: TGTGCCAGCAGCCCCTTGGGTTATGATGAAAAACTGTTTTTT. This sequence encodes CASSPLGYDEKLFF. The V gene is TRBV7-8, the J gene TRBJ1-4, with D hard to call. The V end lost 5 bases, the J end lost 6 bases, and 13 bases lay between the germline ends. This CDR3 has 14 residues. Germline-derived CDR1 and CDR2 are SGHVS and FQNEAQ.

The chain is built from TRBV28 and TRBJ1-5; D might be TRBD1 (6 bases). Trimming took 9 bases from V and 2 from J, leaving 14 bases between them. Germline V gene data show CDR1 as MDHEN and CDR2 as SYDVKM. This CDR3 spans 14 amino acids. Here the CDR3 DNA reads TGTGCCAGTCGCTTTGAGGGGGGCAATCAGCCCCAGCATTTT. Its protein product is CASRFEGGNQPQHF.